This T cell receptor beta chain was identified in a study of blood T cells in healthy people across ages. The wider study: About one barcoded TCR beta cDNA was captured per two T cells.

Through a sample-barcoded 5' primer and a J-beta primer mix, a second PCR was run for 7 to 11 cycles. TCRdb analysed the 5' RACE reads with MiXCR anew, one entry per CDR3 protein. Of about 640,000 distinct CDR3 sequences in the sample, roughly 50% were seen once. Notes on this clonotype: As yet, its antigen is unknown.

Study observations and caveats: Long-lived and aged donors differed, with more naive CD4+ cells and higher diversity in the long-lived. Roughly linear declines in TCR beta diversity per million T cells occurred with age.

The donors, aged 6 to 90, were healthy Caucasians from Russia. This receptor was identified in a man in his fifties or sixties in good health. Sequenced sample: blood.

CDR3 protein: CASSPREGGFDEQYF. CDR3 bases: TGTGCCAGCAGCCCGCGGGAGGGGGGATTCGACGAGCAGTACTTC. The rearrangement joins TRBV9 to TRBJ2-5, with 9 bases that match TRBD2. The closer fit of TRBJ2-7 to the DNA end suggests the J call may be wrong. Germline V lookup: CDR1 SGDLS, CDR2 YYNGEE. The CDR3 covers 15 residues.